This T cell receptor (beta chain) appears in the sequencing data of a study of blood T cell repertoires in COVID-19. Study summary: Samples taken during acute and convalescent COVID-19 were collected in the United States, Italy and Spain. PBMCs, B-cell-depleted T cells, or T cells were the source of the cDNA or gDNA that made up the material.

Germline CDR1 SQVTM, CDR2 ANQGSEA. The CDR3 sequence is 13 residues long. The V end lost 3 bases, the J end lost 3 bases, and 12 bases lay between the germline ends. The table came from immunoSEQ multiplex PCR; TCRdb's copy has only in-frame clones and leaves some out. The table includes approximately 94,000 clones, about 90% detected once. The source material was peripheral blood. This sequence originates from a young man in a cohort sampled during active COVID-19. The chain joins TRBV29-1 to TRBJ2-7; D ambiguous. The CDR3 spells CSVDTPGGYEQYF. The DNA for the CDR3 is TGCAGCGTTGATACTCCAGGTGGCTACGAGCAGTACTTC.